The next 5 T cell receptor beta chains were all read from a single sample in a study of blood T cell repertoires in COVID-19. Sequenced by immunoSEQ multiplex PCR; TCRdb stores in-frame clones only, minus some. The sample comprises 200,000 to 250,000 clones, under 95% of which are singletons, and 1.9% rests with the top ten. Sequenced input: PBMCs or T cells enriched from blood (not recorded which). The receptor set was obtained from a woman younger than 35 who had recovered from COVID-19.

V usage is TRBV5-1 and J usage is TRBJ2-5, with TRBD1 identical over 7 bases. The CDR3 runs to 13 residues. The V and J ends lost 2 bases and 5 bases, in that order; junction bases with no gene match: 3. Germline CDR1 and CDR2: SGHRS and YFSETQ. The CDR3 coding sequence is TGCGCCAGCAGCTTACAGGGGACGGAGACCCAGTACTTC. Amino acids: CASSLQGTETQYF.

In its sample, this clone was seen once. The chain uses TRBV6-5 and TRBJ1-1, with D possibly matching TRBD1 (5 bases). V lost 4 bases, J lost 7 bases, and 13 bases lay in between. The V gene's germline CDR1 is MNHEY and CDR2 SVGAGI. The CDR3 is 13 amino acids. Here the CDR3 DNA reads TGTGCCAGCAGTTGGGAAATCGGGGGTGAAGCTTTCTTT. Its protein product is CASSWEIGGEAFF.

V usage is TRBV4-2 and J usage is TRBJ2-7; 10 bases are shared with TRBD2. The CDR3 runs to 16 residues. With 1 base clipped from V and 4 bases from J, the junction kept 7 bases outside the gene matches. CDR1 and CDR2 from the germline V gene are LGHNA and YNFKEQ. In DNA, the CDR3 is TGTGCCAGCAGCCAAGCCAGCGGGAGGGAGCGTTACGAGCAGTACTTC. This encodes CASSQASGRERYEQYF.

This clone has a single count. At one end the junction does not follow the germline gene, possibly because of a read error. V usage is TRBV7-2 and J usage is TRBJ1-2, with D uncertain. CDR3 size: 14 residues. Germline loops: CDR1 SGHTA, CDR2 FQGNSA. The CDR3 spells CASSLGPFRYGYTF. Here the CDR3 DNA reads TGTGCCAGCAGTTTAGGGCCCTTCCGCTATGGCTACACCTTC.

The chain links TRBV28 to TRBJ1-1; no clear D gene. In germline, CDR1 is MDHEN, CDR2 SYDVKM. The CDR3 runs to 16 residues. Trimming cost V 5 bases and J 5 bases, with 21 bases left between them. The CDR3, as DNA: TGTGCCAGCAGTAGCCCCTCCGGGGAGAAGGCTACTGAAGCTTTCTTT. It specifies CASSSPSGEKATEAFF.